This TCR beta chain was identified in a study of T cells in tuberculosis. No alpha-beta pairing information exists for these sequences. The assay was immunoSEQ multiplex PCR, and TCRdb's table has in-frame clones only and misses some. The sample lists approximately 88,000 clones, roughly 88% seen once, with approximately 2% in the top ten. Cells were sorted from thawed PBMC rested overnight and stained with GMM-loaded CD1B tetramer, viability dye and anti-CD3. The lipid loaded on the CD1B tetramers was C32 glucose monomycolate from Rhodococcus equi. PBMC for tetramer sorting were first depleted of CD14-expressing monocytes. Each donor contributed approximately 93,000 sorted tetramer-negative cells. CDR1 and CDR2 from the germline V gene are SGHRS and YFSETQ. The CDR3 contains 13 residues. V shed 4 bases and J shed 1 base, with 8 bases lying between them.

J is TRBJ1-1 and V is TRBV5-1; no clear D gene. The receptor comes from an adult woman with latent tuberculosis. The material sequenced was CD1b-GMM tetramer-negative cells sorted from PBMCs. Written as DNA, the CDR3 is TGCGCCAGCAGCGGAGACTGGAACACTGAAGCTTTCTTT. It codes for CASSGDWNTEAFF.